This T cell receptor beta chain was captured by sequencing in a study of cytomegalovirus exposure and HLA in healthy donors. Broader study findings: It was reported that TCR beta sequences correctly inferred the HLA-A and HLA-B alleles for most subjects.

CDR1 is SGDLS and CDR2 is YYNGEE in the germline V gene. The CDR3 extends over 16 amino acids. The V and J ends lost 3 bases and 7 bases, in that order; junction bases with no gene match: 13. Of note for this clone: Its target is unknown.

PCR used 60 Vbeta primers and 13 Jbeta primers. In the authors' workflow: In a later analysis, the count reached 74 million or so unique TCR beta chains, with 8.5 million to 14 million shared. Using immunoSEQ multiplex PCR, the repertoire was profiled, and TCRdb retains in-frame clones only, with some absent. Clonal size and the V and J genes are those of that table, whereas D and trimming came from the DNA. The sample lists over 90,000 clones, around 60% occurring once. Material for sequencing was PBMCs. The source of this sequence is a man in his fifties or sixties in good health and CMV-seronegative. J is TRBJ1-2 and V is TRBV9; TRBD1 matches 9 bases. The chain's CDR3 is CASSGYRGDRAGGYTF. The DNA of the CDR3 is TGTGCCAGCAGCGGATACCGTGGGGACAGGGCAGGTGGCTACACCTTC.